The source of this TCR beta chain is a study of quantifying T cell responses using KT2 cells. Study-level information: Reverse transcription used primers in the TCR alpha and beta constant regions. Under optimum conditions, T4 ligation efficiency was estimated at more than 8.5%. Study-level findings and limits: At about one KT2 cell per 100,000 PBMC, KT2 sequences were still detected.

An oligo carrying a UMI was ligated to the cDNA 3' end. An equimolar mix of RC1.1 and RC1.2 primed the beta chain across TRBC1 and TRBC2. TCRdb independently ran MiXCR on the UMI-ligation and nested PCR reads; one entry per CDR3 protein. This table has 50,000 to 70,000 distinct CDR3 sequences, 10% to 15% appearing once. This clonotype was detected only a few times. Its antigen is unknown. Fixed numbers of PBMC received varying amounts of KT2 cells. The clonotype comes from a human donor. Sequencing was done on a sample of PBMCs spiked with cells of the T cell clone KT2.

The CDR3 bases are TGCGCCAGCAGCTTACGGGGACTAGCGGAGCCTAGTTCCCGCAATGAGCAGTTCTTC. This sequence encodes CASSLRGLAEPSSRNEQFF. The chain recombines TRBV5-1 with TRBJ2-1; 11 positions match TRBD2. J gave up 6 bases and V 2 bases, and 16 bases lay outside the gene matches. The CDR3 covers 19 residues. Per germline, CDR1 SGHRS and CDR2 YFSETQ.